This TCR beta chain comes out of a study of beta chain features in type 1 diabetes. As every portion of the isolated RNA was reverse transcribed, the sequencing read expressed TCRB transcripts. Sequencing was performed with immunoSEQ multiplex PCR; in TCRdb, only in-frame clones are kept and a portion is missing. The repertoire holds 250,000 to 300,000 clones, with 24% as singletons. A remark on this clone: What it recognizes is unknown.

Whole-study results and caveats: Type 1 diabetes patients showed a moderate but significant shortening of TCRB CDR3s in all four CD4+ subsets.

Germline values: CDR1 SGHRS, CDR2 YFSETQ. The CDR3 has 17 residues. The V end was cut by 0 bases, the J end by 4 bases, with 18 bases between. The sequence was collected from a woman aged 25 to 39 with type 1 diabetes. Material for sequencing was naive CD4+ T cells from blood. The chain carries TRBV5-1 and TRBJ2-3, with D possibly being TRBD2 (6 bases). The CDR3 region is CASSLGMLGGYSDTQYF. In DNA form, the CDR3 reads TGCGCCAGCAGCTTGGGAATGCTGGGGGGATATTCAGATACGCAGTATTTT.